This note documents a single T cell receptor beta chain sequence. In the PCR, 60 Vbeta and 13 Jbeta primers were used. Clones were sequenced by immunoSEQ multiplex PCR, and TCRdb holds only the in-frame ones, with some missing. The data contain roughly 250,000 clones, more than 55% of them singletons. The entry originates in a study of cytomegalovirus exposure and HLA in healthy donors. Per germline, CDR1 SGHRS and CDR2 YFSETQ. The V and J ends lost 0 bases and 7 bases, in that order; junction bases with no gene match: 11. The CDR3 runs 17 residues. The chain links TRBV5-1 to TRBJ2-2, with TRBD2 matching 8 bases. Sequencing input: PBMCs. The receptor comes from a female donor in good health and CMV-seronegative. The CDR3 region has the DNA TGCGCCAGCAGCTTGGTGTCGCTAGCGGGTTCGATCGGGGAGCTGTTTTTT. Translated: CASSLVSLAGSIGELFF.